This T cell receptor beta chain is drawn from a study of cytomegalovirus exposure and HLA in healthy donors. General observations from the study: Reportedly, a later analysis found an Asian-associated ancestry cluster had fewer N-insertions than the roughly 700-donor mean.

The PCR was carried out with 60 Vbeta primers and 13 Jbeta primers. Here immunoSEQ multiplex PCR was the method, and the copy in TCRdb shows in-frame clones only, minus some. The table shows approximately 140,000 clones, with 61% occurring only once. This clone was found a few times. The antigen remains undetermined. Sequencing used PBMCs. The TCR comes from a male donor in good health and CMV-seronegative.

The CDR3 loop reads CASSIGFLGNQPQHF. The DNA of the CDR3 is TGTGCCAGTAGTATCGGGTTTTTAGGCAATCAGCCCCAGCATTTT. The chain uses TRBV19 and TRBJ1-5; D remains unclear. CDR3 length: 15 amino acids. Germline assignment: CDR1 LNHDA and CDR2 SQIVND (reference sequence). The ends were cut back, 3 bases at V and 2 bases at J, with 11 bases in the middle.